This T cell receptor (beta chain) was identified in a study of post-analysis software for immune sequencing data. Study results and caveats: The study found TRBV5-6, TRBV5-1 and TRBV20-1 among 5 or 6 TRBV segments more frequent in patients than controls.

Researchers reported that TCR beta cDNA libraries carried unique molecular identifiers. TCRdb re-called the PCR reads through MiXCR, storing one row per CDR3 protein. The data contain hundreds of thousands of distinct CDR3 sequences, around 40% of them singletons. Trimming cost V 11 bases and J 5 bases; bases outside gene matches: 3. Germline CDR1 MNHEY, CDR2 SVGAGI. This CDR3 region has 14 residues. In regard to this clonotype: Its antigen is undetermined.

This clonotype was sampled from a girl between 5 and 17 years old with multiple sclerosis. The material sequenced was blood. The chain links TRBV6-5 to TRBJ2-2; 15 bases align to TRBD2. CDR3 bases: TGTGCCGGGGGACTAGCGGGAGGAACCGGGGAGCTGTTTTTT. Its translation is CAGGLAGGTGELFF.